This T cell receptor (beta chain) came from a study of response to subunit inactivated influenza vaccine. TCRdb analysed the RT-PCR reads with MiXCR anew, one entry per CDR3 protein. The table shows hundreds of thousands of distinct CDR3 sequences, with approximately 15% occurring only once. Germline V CDR1 and CDR2: KGHDR, SFDVKD. The CDR3 is 15 residues long. The junction had 3 bases not matched to a gene; V was cut back by 4 bases and J by 4 bases. The chain uses TRBV24-1 and TRBJ2-1, with 10 bases fitting TRBD1. Specimen: PBMCs from blood, collected 14 to 15 days before vaccination. The sequence derives from a middle-aged man who received an inactivated influenza vaccine. The CDR3 region is CATSDTGQGYNEQFF. CDR3 bases: TGTGCCACCAGTGACACGGGACAGGGGTACAATGAGCAGTTCTTC.